This note documents a single TCR beta chain sequence. There are 15 residues in the CDR3. The V gene's germline CDR1 is DFQATT and CDR2 SNEGSKA (reference sequence). V lost 0 bases to trimming and J lost 2 bases, with 14 bases between them. The data stem from a study of T cells in Graves' hyperthyroidism and ophthalmopathy. Amplified regions were TCR beta CDR3 sequences from RNA transcripts. An initial round of RT-PCR targeting the TCR CDR3 relied on the HTBI primer set. One entry per CDR3 protein, called by TCRdb with MiXCR from the multiplex PCR reads. The sample includes approximately 690,000 distinct CDR3 sequences, less than 25% of them seen just once.

Sequenced input: blood. The clonotype originates from a man aged 25 to 45 with Graves' ophthalmopathy. V is TRBV20-1 and J is TRBJ2-7, with a weak D call TRBD1 (6 bases). CDR3 DNA sequence: TGCAGTGCTAGAGACACGGACAGAGTGACCTACGAGCAGTACTTC. Translating gives CSARDTDRVTYEQYF.